This T cell receptor beta chain originates from a study of cytomegalovirus exposure and HLA in healthy donors (dated by TCRdb to 2015 to 2018). With respect to the entire study: In an earlier analysis of around 540 of the donors, 276 Gb of sequence data and 90 million to 120 million unique TCR beta sequences from about 190 million T cells were reported. An early release covering over 500 HLA-typed donors comprised about 300 gigabases of sequencing data and approximately 85 million unique TCR sequences. Of the roughly 400 genotyped donors, roughly 85% fell in the genetic ancestry cluster associated with self-reported Caucasian donors. The study was designed to test whether signatures of past pathogen exposure could be identified by cataloging public T cell receptors. The study profiled the T cell repertoires of 500 to 800 subjects by immunosequencing and related them to cytomegalovirus serostatus. In addition to the first cohort of 666 subjects, a separate validation cohort of 120 different subjects was used. To predict cytomegalovirus infection status, the study combined high-throughput TCR immunosequencing, statistical association of individual TCRs with disease status, and machine learning. In a later analysis, previously published TCR beta repertoires from 600 to 850 donors were re-analyzed and high-resolution HLA genotyping was added so that TCR occurrence patterns could be studied. Rather than using new phenotypic data, the later analysis identified candidate immune exposures from TCR beta sequences and from how often those sequences occurred across donors. An earlier analysis of some 600 of the donors applied high-throughput TCR beta sequencing to assess whether each TCR beta V gene segment acted as functional or pseudogenic. Alongside the repertoire data, information on donor age, sex, ethnicity and CMV serostatus was compiled. In a later genetic analysis, genome-wide SNP genotypes for about 65% of the 666 donors were used, and that subset was treated as a discovery cohort. All discovery cohort repertoires had been generated on a single sequencing platform. Both class I and class II loci were covered by HLA typing, at four-digit resolution. The number of typed donors differed by locus: about 620-630 for A, B, C, DRB1 and DQB1; 522 for DQA1; 606 for DPA1; and some 470 for DPB1. A handful of DR-DQ haplotypes were handled as single units for association and clustering because linkage in the cohort was strong. Among around 400 genotyped donors of the cohort, an average of around 240,000 unique TCR beta nucleotide sequences were sequenced per donor, around 18% of them non-productive.

Receptors were amplified or captured by the immunoSEQ multiplex PCR assay. The multiplex PCR relied on a mix of 60 forward primers for TCR Vbeta segments and 13 reverse primers for TCR Jbeta segments. Amplification of the CDR3 region of rearranged TCR beta genes was performed with a multiplex PCR assay on genomic DNA. The amplified TCR beta libraries were sequenced on the Illumina HiSeq System as 87-base-pair reads. Turning to the authors' computational methods: A later analysis counted around 72 million unique TCR beta chains across the 700 or so repertoires, and roughly 11 million of these chains were shared by at least two donors. Raw reads were error-corrected and collapsed into unique sequences with a nearest-neighbor algorithm that merged closely related sequences to remove PCR and sequencing errors. CDR3 sequences were aligned to IMGT reference sequences to assign V, D and J gene segments. Each retained sequence needed at least a six-nucleotide match to both a V gene segment and a J gene segment. A rearrangement was called productive if the CDR3 had no stop codons and remained in frame with V and J, and every other rearrangement was called non-productive. Following IMGT convention, CDR3 was defined as the stretch from the second conserved V-encoded cysteine to the conserved J-encoded phenylalanine. In an earlier analysis of around 570 of the donors, sequences lacking an unambiguous match to a single V gene segment were excluded. In an earlier analysis of around 590 of the donors, a V segment was called functional when productive rearrangements were above 56.7%, and segregating when the standard deviation between donors exceeded 5%. A statistical classification framework was built to diagnose cytomegalovirus status from the catalog of TCR beta chain sequences. V and J gene assignment, in a later analysis, came from comparing TCR nucleotide sequences with IMGT/GENE-DB human TR gene sequences. The TCRdist pipeline was used in a later analysis to assign CDR3 sequences and most-parsimonious VDJ recombination scenarios. In a later analysis, each TCR beta chain was defined by its CDR3 amino acid sequence together with its V-gene family, and reads lacking a unique V-gene family were excluded. In a later analysis, several hundred highly shared, low-generation-probability nucleotide sequences were removed to address suspected cross-contamination and a sequencing artifact. For each public chain, a later analysis derived a clonal expansion index from normalized ranks of inferred template counts within each repertoire. In a later analysis, generation probabilities were computed using a VDJ recombination model fitted to out-of-frame rearrangements, and the results were checked against IGoR. In a later analysis, hypergeometric tests were used to score TCR-TCR, TCR-HLA and TCR-CMV co-occurrence, with a repertoire-size bias correction applied to TCR pairs. To estimate false discovery rates, a later analysis permuted the HLA or CMV assignments 20 times. In a later analysis, co-occurring TCRs were grouped using DBSCAN, and TCRdist sequence similarity was added for clustering within HLA-allele-positive subsets. Repertoires with fewer than 30,000 or more than 120,000 public chains, plus five repertoires with anomalous nucleotide sharing, were excluded from co-occurrence clustering. What TCRdb holds here is the immuneACCESS table cut down to in-frame rearrangements. Part of the clones is not present; checked against another copy, under half of the missing clones reflect an unresolved V gene, and the others are unexplained. V and J calls plus clone size are reproduced from that table; the DNA served to infer D and trimming. Across this sample there are roughly 150,000 clones, with 55% to 85% seen only once. The ten largest clones add up to over 2% of the sample.

Details on this clone: This clone's antigen is unknown. Base-call qualities are not available, and no considerably larger clone is one nucleotide away.

Ends trimmed: V by 2 bases, J by 1 base; bases unmatched to a gene: 3. Reading from cysteine to phenylalanine, the CDR3 counts 17 amino acids. Only the CDR3 region is kept as DNA, spanning 51 bases read in frame from base 1. The germline V gene (reference sequence) gives CDR1 as LNHDA and CDR2 as SQIVND. The cohort consisted of 600 to 700 healthy bone marrow donors. Cohort members were all nominally healthy when sampled, although unrecorded immune exposures were likely present. The donor tested CMV seronegative, placing the donor among the 350 or so seronegative members of the cohort. A peripheral blood sample was provided by each donor, and peripheral blood mononuclear cells were used for TCR beta sequencing. Genomic DNA was extracted from the blood cell samples with the Qiagen DNeasy Blood Extraction Kit. Study-wide findings and limitations: When HLA alleles, especially DR and DQ, strongly co-occurred, TCR associations were difficult to assign to individual alleles. In vitro tests confirmed that a few of the cytomegalovirus-associated TCR beta chains recognize cytomegalovirus antigens. Roughly uniform sequencing depth across donors was assumed in presence/absence analyses, although this assumption may not hold. V-gene and J-gene trimming of TCR beta chains was associated with a missense DCLRE1C variant in a later genetic analysis, and the association was replicated in an independent cohort. Linkage disequilibrium might explain the correlated functional status among segregating V segments, but an unknown experimental factor could not be excluded. Cytomegalovirus status was reported to be diagnosed by the classifier with high specificity and sensitivity in both the original and validation cohorts. HLA typing was unavailable for some donors at each locus, so association tests used only the typed subset. Most TCR sequences were observed very rarely across donors, whereas some public TCRs were present in many individuals. The earlier analysis of a few hundred of the donors excluded over 15 rarely observed V segments, including chromosome 9 orphons, because counts were too low. The sequencing pipeline was judged likely to have produced a cluster of highly shared sequence variants as a technical artifact. A further reported finding was that TCR beta sequences accurately predicted the HLA-A and HLA-B alleles for most subjects in the first cohort. Compared with equally common non-associated chains, HLA-associated TCR beta chains in a later analysis were more clonally expanded and had lower generation probabilities. Immune exposure information for the cohort was limited to CMV serostatus. Only TCR beta chains were sequenced in this cohort, and the absence of alpha or paired-chain data limited detectable features. In a later genetic analysis, fewer N-insertions in productive TCRs were reported among donors in an Asian-associated ancestry cluster than the approximately 710-donor mean. The authors suggested that the approach could potentially be extended to other disease states and immunological phenotypes. In a later analysis, some 17,000 TCR beta sequences were associated with specific HLA alleles at a false discovery rate of 0.05. In a later analysis, several top co-occurrence clusters were reported to appear linked to parvovirus B19, influenza, CMV and Epstein-Barr virus. In the study, about 150 TCR beta chains were listed as associated with cytomegalovirus. Broadly in line with IMGT annotations, most TCR beta V segments showed up in productive rearrangements about 87% or about 30% of the time in an earlier analysis of about 500 of the donors. Some IMGT-functional V segments, including TRBV6-2 and TRBV6-3, could not be told apart with the 87-base-pair reads, so those segments were excluded. In a later analysis, the rate of TCR association differed among HLA loci, with DRB1 alleles having the most associated TCRs and HLA-C alleles having the fewest. Most CMV-associated TCR beta chains appeared to be HLA-restricted in a later analysis, and the HLA associations seemed to be driven largely by CMV exposure.

In this chain, TRBV19 is recombined with TRBJ2-3; 13 central bases correspond to TRBD2. Sequencing was performed on PBMCs. This TCR came from a man aged 40-55 years in good health and CMV-seronegative. The CDR3 in this case is CASSIRTSGSGTDTQYF. The nucleotides are TGTGCCAGTAGTATAAGGACTAGCGGGAGTGGCACAGATACGCAGTATTTT.